This TCR beta chain was sequenced during a study of breast tumors, draining lymph nodes, adjacent tissues. TCRdb reprocessed the multiplex PCR reads via MiXCR and lists one record per CDR3 protein. The table lists 15,000 to 20,000 distinct CDR3 sequences, approximately 42% of them singletons, with about an eighth in the top ten. This clonotype was picked up one time. Its antigen remains unidentified. Whole-study results and caveats: Tumor repertoires ranked between lymph nodes and nontumor tissue in diversity, with V and J gene preferences. Compared with basal-like, luminal-like tumors shared significantly more repertoire with nontumor tissue.

The receptor was derived from a female donor with breast cancer. Some clones in this sample may be carry-over from other donors' samples. Sequenced sample: tumor-adjacent breast tissue.

The CDR3 sequence is CASSLLAGGPVREQYF. The CDR3 bases are TGTGCCAGCAGCCTCTTAGCGGGAGGGCCAGTAAGAGAGCAGTACTTC. V and J are TRBV7-9 and TRBJ2-7; 11 nucleotides line up with TRBD2. The V segment lost 5 bases and the J segment 7 bases; nucleotides outside the gene matches: 13. Per the germline V gene, CDR1 is SEHNR and CDR2 is FQNEAQ (reference sequence). CDR3 length: 16 amino acids. Looking up the rest from reference TRBV7-9 and TRBJ2-7 gives the full variable domain: DTGVSQNPRHKITKRGQNVTFRCDPISEHNRLYWYRQTLGQGPEFLTYFQNEAQLEKSRLLSDRFSAERPKGSFSTLEIQRTEQGDSAMYLCASSLLAGGPVREQYFGPGTRLTVT.